This T cell receptor delta chain derives from a study of Vδ1+ human thymocytes. Study results and limitations: Unlike peripheral blood Vdelta1+ controls, thymic delta-chain sequences included roughly 18% Vdelta2 and few Vdelta3. In the thymus, TRG and TRD repertoires looked highly polyclonal with Gaussian CDR3 lengths.

Extracted RNA was reverse transcribed into cDNA. The CDR3 regions were amplified by multiplex PCR from V-gene primers to a constant-region primer. TCRdb fed the multiplex PCR reads to CATT. The table lists about 75,000 delta-chain clones, roughly a third of them singletons. A remark on this clone: As yet, its antigen is unknown.

The germline V gene encodes CDR1 TSWWSYY and CDR2 QGS. Losses at the gene ends were 0 bases for V and 1 base for J; bases not matched to a gene: 23. The CDR3 has 24 residues. The specimen was Vdelta1+ gamma-delta thymocytes from the thymus. Subset defined: FACS-sorted CD3+ TCRalphabeta- TCRVdelta1+ TCRVdelta2- thymocytes. This rearrangement joins TRDV1 to TRDJ1; TRDD3 matches at 13 bases. The TCR comes from a boy in the first two years of life who had congenital heart surgery. The CDR3 DNA reads as TGTGCTCTTGGGGAACTTAAATTTGGGGGCTTTTACTGGGGGATACGCAAGGCCACCGATAAACTCATCTTT. Translation: CALGELKFGGFYWGIRKATDKLIF.